A selection of T cell receptor beta chains follows, all from one sample in a study of shared clonotypes between healthy human individuals. This table comes from immunoSEQ multiplex PCR, and its TCRdb copy is limited to in-frame clones, with some not included. This sample has 500,000 or so clones, with roughly 95% found just once. The sample was naive CD4+ T cells sorted from blood. These receptors originate from a woman in her 30s in good health. The CDR3 runs from the conserved cysteine through the conserved F or W. Each record gives: V gene, CDR3 protein.

TRBV5-1,CASSFDWGANEKLFF
TRBV5-1,CASSYRDRQETQYF
TRBV7-2,CASTRGGVRASNEQFF
TRBV20-1,CSAGGYEQYF
TRBV6-5,CASSRDREYEQYF
TRBV7-9,CASSQGRGTNGEKLFF
TRBV19,CASSIDPASDEQYF
TRBV9,CASSVDVRGIAGELFF
TRBV6-6,CASQDRPDQPQHF
TRBV29-1,CSVVEQSYNEQFF
TRBV5-1,CASSSDSSSYNEQFF
TRBV5-1,CASSLVAGDKNTEAFF
TRBV5-4,CASSGTGAPYEQYF
TRBV28,CASSLLGDTQYF
TRBV28,CASNQEGGSYGYTF
TRBV28,CASSPQGIFVNIQYF
TRBV11-2,CASSLDRGGLGEAFF
TRBV7-9,CASSLQGLAGYEQYF
TRBV7-2,CASSLALTAPYSNQPQHF
TRBV7-2,CASSLGQVGEQYF
TRBV28,CASSLKPGQGNYGYTF
TRBV28,CASSTLGQGFNQPQHF
TRBV5-1,CASRPPGGVGTEAFF
TRBV18,CASLPGGSGTEAFF
TRBV7-9,CASSYSGTGTDGYTF
TRBV27,CASSFLPGTILGDGYTF
TRBV7-3,CASSRGGTNSYEQYF
TRBV28,CASRGGVIDEQYF